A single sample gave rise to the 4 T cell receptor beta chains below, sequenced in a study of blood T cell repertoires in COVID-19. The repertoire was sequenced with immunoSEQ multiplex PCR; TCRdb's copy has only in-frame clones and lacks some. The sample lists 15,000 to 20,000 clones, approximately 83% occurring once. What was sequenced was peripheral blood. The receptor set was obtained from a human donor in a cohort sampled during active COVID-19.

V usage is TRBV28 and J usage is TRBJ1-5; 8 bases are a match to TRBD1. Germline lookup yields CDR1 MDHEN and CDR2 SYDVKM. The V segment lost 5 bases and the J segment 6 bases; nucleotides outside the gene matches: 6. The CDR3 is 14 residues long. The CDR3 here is CASSPGQASQPQHF. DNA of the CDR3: TGTGCCAGCAGTCCGGGACAGGCTAGTCAGCCCCAGCATTTT.

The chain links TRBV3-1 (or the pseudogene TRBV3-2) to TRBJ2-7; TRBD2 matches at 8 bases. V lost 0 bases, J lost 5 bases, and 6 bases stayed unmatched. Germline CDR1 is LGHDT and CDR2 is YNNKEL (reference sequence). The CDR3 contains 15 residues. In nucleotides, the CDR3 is TGTGCCAGCAGCCAAGATAGCGGGGTGTTTAACGAGCAGTACTTC. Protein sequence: CASSQDSGVFNEQYF.

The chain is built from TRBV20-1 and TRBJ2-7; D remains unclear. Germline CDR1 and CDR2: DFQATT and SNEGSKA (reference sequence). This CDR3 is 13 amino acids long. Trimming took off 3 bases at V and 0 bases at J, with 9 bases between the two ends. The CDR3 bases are TGCAGTGCTAGTCTGACGGGCTCCTACGAGCAGTACTTC. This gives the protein CSASLTGSYEQYF.

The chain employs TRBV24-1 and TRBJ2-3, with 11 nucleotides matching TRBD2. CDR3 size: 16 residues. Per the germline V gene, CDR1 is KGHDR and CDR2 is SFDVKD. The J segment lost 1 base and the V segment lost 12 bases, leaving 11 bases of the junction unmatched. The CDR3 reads CAGDSGRAPRTDTQYF. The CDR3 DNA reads TGTGCCGGTGATAGCGGGAGGGCCCCACGCACAGATACGCAGTATTTT.